A single sample gave rise to the 31 T cell receptor beta chains below, sequenced in a study of T cells in Graves' hyperthyroidism and ophthalmopathy (dated by TCRdb to the late 2010s). Library creation used multiplex PCR. Sequencing was performed on an Illumina HiSeq 2000. TCR beta CDR3 regions were amplified from RNA transcripts. The first round of RT-PCR for the TCR CDR3 was performed with the HTBI primer set and the Qiagen OneStep RT-PCR kit. TCRdb's own reprocessing of the public reads used fastp at Q25 and MiXCR and kept productive beta chains. Each record represents a unique CDR3 protein, reported with the most common genes and DNA among its rows. The sample yields around 260,000 distinct CDR3 sequences; 25% were counted once. The top ten constitute about 30% of the sample. Sequenced input: blood. All receptors derive from a man aged 40-49 years with Graves' hyperthyroidism that later progressed to Graves' ophthalmopathy.

This clonotype has a count of ten or more. J is TRBJ2-2 and V is TRBV18, with D tentatively TRBD2 (6 bases). This CDR3 is built from 16 residues. V lost 2 bases and J lost 0, with 10 bases in between. From germline, CDR1 is KGHSH and CDR2 LQKENI. This CDR3 reads CASSPNGGTNTGELFF. In nucleotides, the CDR3 is TGTGCCAGCTCACCAAATGGGGGGACGAACACCGGGGAGCTGTTTTTT. Full variable domain (remainder filled in from reference TRBV18 and TRBJ2-2): NAGVMQNPRHLVRRRGQEARLRCSPMKGHSHVYWYRQLPEEGLKFMVYLQKENIIDESGMPKERFSAEFPKEGPSILRIQQVVRGDSAAYFCASSPNGGTNTGELFFGEGSRLTVL.

This clonotype was detected ten times or more. J is TRBJ2-5 and V is TRBV30, with 9 bases aligning to TRBD2. CDR3 size: 21 residues. The germline gives CDR1 GTSNPN, CDR2 SVGIG (reference sequence). V shed 0 bases and J 1 base; nucleotides not matched to a gene: 21. CDR3 sequence (DNA): TGTGCCTGGAGTGTGATCTCGGGGTTGTTTCAGGCGGGAGGGCTCCAAGAGACCCAGTACTTC. Protein sequence: CAWSVISGLFQAGGLQETQYF.

This clonotype was counted only a few times. For the CDR3, the DNA is TGTGCCAGCAGCGTAGCTTGGCAGGGATCCACCGGGGAGCTGTTTTTT. Translation gives CASSVAWQGSTGELFF. The chain uses TRBV9 and TRBJ2-2, with D possibly being TRBD1 (5 bases). V was clipped by 0 bases and J by 4 bases, with 13 bases between them. Germline loops: CDR1 SGDLS, CDR2 YYNGEE. This CDR3 is built from 16 residues.

This clonotype showed up many times. The chain recombines TRBV20-1 with TRBJ1-2; possible D gene TRBD1, 6 bases. The V end lost 3 bases, the J end lost 6 bases, and 20 bases lay between the germline ends. The length of the CDR3 is 15 residues. CDR1 and CDR2 from the germline V gene are DFQATT and SNEGSKA (reference sequence). The DNA of the CDR3 is TGCAGTGCTAGCGGCCGCAGGGGCCGTGGAAATGGCTACACCTTC. Protein: CSASGRRGRGNGYTF.

There are many counts of this clonotype. The CDR3 here is CASSGDRHEWQINYGYTF. The CDR3 region has the DNA TGTGCCAGCAGCGGCGACCGTCATGAGTGGCAGATTAACTATGGCTACACCTTC. The gene calls are TRBV6-5 and TRBJ1-2; no definite D call. Per germline, CDR1 MNHEY and CDR2 SVGAGI. V was shortened by 6 bases and J by 1 base, with 24 bases between the two germline ends. The CDR3 is 18 amino acids.

This clonotype was recorded a few times. The chain uses TRBV11-2 and TRBJ2-7; D might be TRBD2 (5 bases). Deletions cut 7 bases from V and 2 bases from J, with 9 bases between. CDR3 length equals 12 residues. The germline V gene has CDR1 SGHAT and CDR2 FQNNGV. CDR3 sequence (DNA): TGTGCCAGCACCGGGGTAGCCTACGAGCAGTACTTC. Protein product: CASTGVAYEQYF.

In this sample, this clonotype turned up many times. This chain joins TRBV6-2 or TRBV6-3 and TRBJ2-7, with D hard to call. The germline gives CDR1 MNHEY, CDR2 SVGEGT. Trimming shortened V by 2 bases and J by 7 bases, and 9 bases separated the two germline ends. This CDR3 has 12 residues. The CDR3 DNA sequence: TGTGCCAGCAGTTACCTACCGGGTGAGCAGTACTTC. Its protein product is CASSYLPGEQYF.

The DNA of the CDR3 is TGTGCCAGCAGTTCCCCGGGACAGGGTGCCCAAGAGACCCAGTACTTC. As protein: CASSSPGQGAQETQYF. The chain has TRBV6-5 and TRBJ2-5; 9 positions agree with TRBD1. The V and J ends lost 4 bases and 1 base, in that order; junction bases with no gene match: 7. Germline V gene lookup returns CDR1 MNHEY and CDR2 SVGAGI. CDR3 size: 16 residues.

This clonotype was seen a handful of times. The chain couples TRBV18 to TRBJ1-5; tentative D call: TRBD1 (5 bases). The V and J ends lost 6 bases and 0 bases respectively, with 15 bases between them. This CDR3 has 16 amino acids. Germline values: CDR1 KGHSH, CDR2 LQKENI. The CDR3 region has the DNA TGTGCCAGCTCCCACATGGGGGGGAATAGCAATCAGCCCCAGCATTTT. As protein: CASSHMGGNSNQPQHF.

CDR3 sequence: CASSPSASGETQYF. Here the CDR3 DNA reads TGTGCCAGCAGCCCCTCGGCCTCAGGGGAGACCCAGTACTTC. The rearrangement joins TRBV6-1 to TRBJ2-5, with D possibly TRBD1 on 5 matching bases. The germline V gene encodes CDR1 MNHNS and CDR2 SASEGT. Trimming took 6 bases from V and 5 from J, leaving 16 bases between them. The CDR3 spans 14 residues.

In its sample, this clonotype was seen a few times. The genes are TRBV18 and TRBJ2-2; D unclear. In germline, CDR1 is KGHSH, CDR2 LQKENI. V lost 1 base and J 3 bases, leaving 12 bases between the germline ends. The CDR3 spans 16 residues. The DNA for the CDR3 is TGTGCCAGCTCACCACAACGTCTTCAGGACACCGGGGAGCTGTTTTTT. Amino acids: CASSPQRLQDTGELFF.

In this sample, this clonotype turned up many times. The CDR3 DNA sequence: TGTGCCAGCAGAGGACCACGTGTCGAGACCCAGTACTTC. This gives the protein CASRGPRVETQYF. V usage is TRBV6-5 and J usage is TRBJ2-5; no firm D call. Germline V CDR1 and CDR2: MNHEY, SVGAGI. The germline V and J ends were trimmed by 6 bases and 5 bases, with 13 bases remaining between them. The CDR3 runs 13 residues.

The sample holds many counts of this clonotype. The genes are TRBV5-1 and TRBJ1-1; perhaps TRBD1 as D (5 bases). The germline V and J ends were trimmed by 2 bases and 6 bases, with 20 bases remaining between them. Germline V gene sequence: CDR1 SGHRS, CDR2 YFSETQ. CDR3 length: 16 amino acids. The CDR3 loop is CASSFRTRQGRPEAFF. The DNA of the CDR3 is TGCGCCAGCAGCTTTCGTACCAGGCAGGGTCGACCTGAAGCTTTCTTT.

This clonotype was observed a few times. The V call is TRBV2, the J call TRBJ1-5; D is perhaps TRBD1 (5 bases). Germline-derived CDR1 and CDR2 are SNHLY and FYNNEI. V dropped 6 bases and J dropped 1 base, with 16 bases sitting between them. CDR3 length: 16 amino acids. The CDR3 reads CASSAETGLSNQPQHF. The CDR3 nucleotides read TGTGCCAGCAGCGCCGAGACGGGGCTGAGCAATCAGCCCCAGCATTTT.

This clonotype was observed at least ten times. The rearrangement links TRBV27 to TRBJ2-5; TRBD2 matches 7 bases. Per the germline V gene, CDR1 is MNHEY and CDR2 is SMNVEV (reference sequence). V lost 8 bases and J lost 0; bases outside the gene matches: 12. The CDR3 has 16 residues. CDR3 loop: CASAGISGSYQETQYF. The DNA of the CDR3 is TGTGCCAGCGCTGGGATTAGCGGGTCGTACCAAGAGACCCAGTACTTC.

The sample holds many counts of this clonotype. This sequence joins TRBV7-3 and TRBJ2-6; TRBD2 is a possible D gene (5 bases). CDR3 length equals 15 residues. V was cut by 5 bases and J by 2 bases, with 10 bases left in between. Germline lookup yields CDR1 SGHTA and CDR2 FQGTGA. The CDR3 reads CASSAEGTGANVLTF. The CDR3 coding sequence is TGTGCCAGCAGCGCAGAGGGTACTGGGGCCAACGTCCTGACTTTC.

This clonotype has a count of ten or more. The chain employs TRBV5-1 and TRBJ1-1, with 7 nucleotides matching TRBD1. V lost 3 bases and J lost 0; bases outside the gene matches: 23. The CDR3 sequence is 21 residues long. The germline V gene has CDR1 SGHRS and CDR2 YFSETQ. CDR3 sequence (DNA): TGCGCCAGCAGCTCAACAGACAGGGTTAGTATGGGTGGTCTCATGAACACTGAAGCTTTCTTT. As protein: CASSSTDRVSMGGLMNTEAFF. Combining the CDR3 with reference TRBV5-1 and TRBJ1-1 gives the whole variable domain KAGVTQTPRYLIKTRGQQVTLSCSPISGHRSVSWYQQTPGQGLQFLFEYFSETQRNKGNFPGRFSGRQFSNSRSEMNVSTLELGDSALYLCASSSTDRVSMGGLMNTEAFFGQGTRLTVV.

This clonotype was observed at least ten times. This chain links TRBV15 with TRBJ2-7, with 10 bases aligning to TRBD1. The CDR3 runs to 16 residues. Trimming at V came to 0 bases and at J to 6 bases, leaving 8 bases not matched to a gene. Germline V gives CDR1 LNHNV, CDR2 YYDKDF (reference sequence). CDR3 loop: CATSRDGGQGVIEQYF. The CDR3 bases are TGTGCCACCAGCAGAGACGGAGGACAGGGGGTAATCGAGCAGTACTTC.

This chain joins TRBV7-3 and TRBJ1-2; 9 bases are shared with TRBD1. This CDR3 contains 13 residues. The germline gives CDR1 SGHTA, CDR2 FQGTGA. V lost 5 bases and J lost 8; bases outside the gene matches: 6. CDR3 sequence: CASSPGQGEGYTF. The CDR3 DNA follows: TGTGCCAGCAGCCCGGGACAGGGTGAAGGCTACACCTTC.

This clonotype was counted at least ten times. The chain recombines TRBV12-3 or TRBV12-4 with TRBJ1-5; D is perhaps TRBD1 (5 bases). V was clipped by 4 bases and J by 4 bases, with 11 bases between them. The CDR3 is 14 residues long. CDR3 protein: CASSWGGGNQPQHF. CDR3 in DNA: TGTGCCAGCAGTTGGGGTGGGGGAAATCAGCCCCAGCATTTT.

The chain couples TRBV7-2 to TRBJ2-5; D remains unclear. Germline CDR1 is SGHTA and CDR2 is FQGNSA. The V end lost 5 bases, the J end lost 7 bases, and 8 bases lay between the germline ends. There are 11 residues in the CDR3. This CDR3 reads CASSVSGTQYF. As DNA, the CDR3 is TGTGCCAGCAGCGTCAGTGGGACCCAGTACTTC.

This chain uses TRBV6-2 or TRBV6-3 with TRBJ2-2, with D uncertain. The germline gives CDR1 MNHEY, CDR2 SVGEGT. This CDR3 contains 13 residues. V was shortened by 2 bases and J by 8 bases, with 9 bases between the two germline ends. The CDR3 region is CASSYVPRGELFF. The CDR3 DNA sequence: TGTGCCAGCAGTTACGTCCCTCGGGGGGAGCTGTTTTTT.

There are many counts of this clonotype. The chain links TRBV25-1 to TRBJ1-1; the D is unclear. CDR3 length: 13 amino acids. From germline, CDR1 is MGHDK and CDR2 SYGVNS. The germline V and J ends were trimmed by 6 bases and 2 bases, with 10 bases remaining between them. The CDR3 reads CASSREGNTEAFF. The CDR3 DNA reads TGTGCCAGCAGCCGCGAGGGAAACACTGAAGCTTTCTTT.

There are a few counts of this clonotype. The CDR3: CASSLAESLGYTF. The CDR3 nucleotides read TGTGCCAGCAGTTTAGCTGAGTCTTTAGGCTACACCTTC. V is TRBV28 and J is TRBJ1-2; D ambiguous. Trimming took 2 bases from V and 8 from J, leaving 12 bases between them. The CDR3 runs to 13 residues. CDR1 and CDR2 from the germline V gene are MDHEN and SYDVKM.

This clonotype was seen at least ten times. The chain recombines TRBV28 with TRBJ1-2; 11 positions match TRBD1. Germline V lookup: CDR1 MDHEN, CDR2 SYDVKM. After removal of 4 bases from V and 7 bases from J, the junction contained 8 bases not matched to a gene. This CDR3 is 15 amino acids long. CDR3 in DNA: TGTGCCAGCAGTTGGGGGACAGGGGGTGGACTTGGCTACACCTTC. Its protein is CASSWGTGGGLGYTF.

This chain uses TRBV12-3 or TRBV12-4 with TRBJ1-2, with TRBD1 as a possible D gene (5 bases). CDR3 length: 14 residues. Trimming pared 3 bases from V and 2 bases from J, leaving 10 bases between. This chain's CDR3 is CASSFQGSNYGYTF. The CDR3 DNA is TGTGCCAGCAGTTTCCAGGGAAGCAACTATGGCTACACCTTC.

This clonotype showed up many times. This chain uses TRBV6-4 with TRBJ1-1; 12 positions agree with TRBD1. The CDR3 length is 17 residues. V was clipped by 6 bases and J by 3 bases; unmatched bases: 11. The germline V gene encodes CDR1 MRHNA and CDR2 SNTAGT. The CDR3 loop reads CASSPRGQGAVHTEAFF. The CDR3, as DNA: TGTGCCAGCAGCCCACGGGGACAGGGGGCGGTCCACACTGAAGCTTTCTTT.

This clonotype was counted only a few times. The rearrangement joins TRBV6-5 to TRBJ2-7, with 7 bases matching TRBD2. This CDR3 is built from 14 residues. Germline V gene data show CDR1 as MNHEY and CDR2 as SVGAGI. V lost 1 base and J lost 5; bases outside the gene matches: 5. As DNA, the CDR3 is TGTGCCAGCAGTTACTTGCGGGAGAAGGACGAGCAGTACTTC. This codes for CASSYLREKDEQYF.

This chain joins TRBV12-3 or TRBV12-4 and TRBJ1-1; D not certain. V lost 4 bases, J lost 1 base, and 7 bases lay in between. The CDR3 contains 13 residues. This chain's CDR3 is CASSSQSNTEAFF. CDR3 bases: TGTGCCAGCAGTTCCCAATCGAACACTGAAGCTTTCTTT.

This clonotype occurred many times. The V call is TRBV24-1, the J call TRBJ2-3; perhaps D is TRBD1 or TRBD2 (7 bases each). The CDR3 contains 14 residues. V dropped 7 bases and J dropped 4 bases, with 14 bases sitting between them. Looked up from germline, CDR1 is KGHDR and CDR2 is SFDVKD. The CDR3, as DNA: TGTGCCACCAGGGAGGGGGCGGGGGCAGATACGCAGTATTTT. Protein product: CATREGAGADTQYF.

The genes are TRBV29-1 and TRBJ2-2; 13 positions agree with TRBD2. The CDR3 consists of 14 residues. Germline V gene data show CDR1 as SQVTM and CDR2 as ANQGSEA. The J segment lost 4 bases and the V segment lost 5 bases, leaving 1 base of the junction unmatched. CDR3 region: CSVWTSGGTGELFF. DNA for the CDR3: TGCAGCGTTTGGACTAGCGGGGGCACCGGGGAGCTGTTTTTT.